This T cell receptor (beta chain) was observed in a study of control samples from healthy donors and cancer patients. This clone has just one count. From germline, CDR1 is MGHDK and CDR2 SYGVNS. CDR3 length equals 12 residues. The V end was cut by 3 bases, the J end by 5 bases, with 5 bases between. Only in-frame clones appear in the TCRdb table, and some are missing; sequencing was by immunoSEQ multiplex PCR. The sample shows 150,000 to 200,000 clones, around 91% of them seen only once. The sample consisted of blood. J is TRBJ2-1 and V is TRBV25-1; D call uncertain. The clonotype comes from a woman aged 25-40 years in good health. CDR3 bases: TGTGCCAGCAGTGACAGAGACAATGAGCAGTTCTTC. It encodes CASSDRDNEQFF. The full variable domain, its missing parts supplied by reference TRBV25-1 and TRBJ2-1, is EADIYQTPRYLVIGTGKKITLECSQTMGHDKMYWYQQDPGMELHLIHYSYGVNSTEKGDLSSESTVSRIRTEHFPLTLESARPSHTSQYLCASSDRDNEQFFGPGTRLTVL.